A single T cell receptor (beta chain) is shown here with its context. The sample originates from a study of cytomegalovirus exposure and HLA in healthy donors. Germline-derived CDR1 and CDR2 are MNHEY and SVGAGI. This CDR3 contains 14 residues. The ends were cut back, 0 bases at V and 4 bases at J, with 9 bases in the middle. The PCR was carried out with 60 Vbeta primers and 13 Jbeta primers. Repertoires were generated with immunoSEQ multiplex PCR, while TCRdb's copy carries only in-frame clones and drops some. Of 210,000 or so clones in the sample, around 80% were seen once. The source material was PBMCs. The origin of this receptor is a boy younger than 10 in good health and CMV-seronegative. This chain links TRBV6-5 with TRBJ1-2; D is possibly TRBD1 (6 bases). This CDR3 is CASSYSGTPYGYTF. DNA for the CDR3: TGTGCCAGCAGTTACTCGGGGACACCCTATGGCTACACCTTC.